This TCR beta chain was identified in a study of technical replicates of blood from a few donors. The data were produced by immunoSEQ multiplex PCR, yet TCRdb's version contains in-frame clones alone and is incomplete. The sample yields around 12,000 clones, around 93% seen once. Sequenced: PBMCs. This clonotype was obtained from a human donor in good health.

CDR3 bases: TGTGCCAGCAGCTTAGGCAGACAAGAGACCCAGTACTTC. This encodes CASSLGRQETQYF. The rearrangement uses TRBV7-6 and TRBJ2-5, with D unresolved. V dropped 1 base and J dropped 2 bases, with 5 bases sitting between them. Germline V gene sequence: CDR1 SGHVS, CDR2 FNYEAQ. The length of the CDR3 is 13 residues.